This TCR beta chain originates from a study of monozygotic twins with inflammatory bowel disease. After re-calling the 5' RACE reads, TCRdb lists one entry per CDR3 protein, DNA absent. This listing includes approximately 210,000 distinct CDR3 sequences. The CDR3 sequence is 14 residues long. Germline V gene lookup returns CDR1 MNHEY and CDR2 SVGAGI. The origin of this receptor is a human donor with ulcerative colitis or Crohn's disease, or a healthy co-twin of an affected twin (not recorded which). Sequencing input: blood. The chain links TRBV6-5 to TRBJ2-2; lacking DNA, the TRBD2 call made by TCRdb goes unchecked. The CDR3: CASSYSGRSGELFF.